These 27 T cell receptor beta chains came from one sample sequenced in a study of T cell changes during pregnancy in multiple sclerosis. Libraries were prepared by immunoSEQ multiplex PCR; TCRdb keeps only in-frame clonotypes and omits some of them. The data hold about 24,000 clones, with 70% to 90% observed a single time. Material: CD4+ T cells from peripheral blood mononuclear cells, obtained in the first trimester of pregnancy. The origin of the receptors is a female donor in good health, enrolled as a control in a pregnancy study.

The rearrangement uses TRBV4-2 and TRBJ2-5, with a tentative D call TRBD2 (6 bases). The V end was cut by 2 bases, the J end by 5 bases, with 12 bases between. CDR1 and CDR2 (germline): LGHNA, YNFKEQ. The CDR3 runs to 14 residues. The CDR3 spells CASSQRLAGETQYF. The CDR3 DNA reads TGTGCCAGCAGCCAAAGACTCGCGGGGGAGACCCAGTACTTC.

This clone appeared a single time. The chain recombines TRBV7-9 with TRBJ2-3; 9 nucleotides line up with TRBD2. Germline assignment: CDR1 SEHNR and CDR2 FQNEAQ (reference sequence). The CDR3 runs to 15 residues. The J segment lost 5 bases and the V segment lost 3 bases, leaving 6 bases of the junction unmatched. The DNA for the CDR3 is TGTGCCAGCAGCTTGGGCGGGAGGGCCTTAGATACGCAGTATTTT. Translation gives CASSLGGRALDTQYF.

The chain links TRBV28 to TRBJ2-3, with a possible D match to TRBD1 (6 bases). With 8 bases removed from V and 11 bases from J, the gap between germline ends came to 14 bases. This CDR3 has 11 amino acids. Germline CDR1 reads MDHEN; CDR2 reads SYDVKM. DNA of the CDR3: TGTGCCAGCCGATACAGGGAGCGGCAGTATTTT. Its protein product is CASRYRERQYF.

This chain connects TRBV7-9 to TRBJ1-1, with a possible D match to TRBD1 (6 bases). This CDR3 spans 16 amino acids. Germline assignment: CDR1 SEHNR and CDR2 FQNEAQ (reference sequence). V gave up 6 bases and J gave up 0 bases, with 17 bases separating them. The CDR3 here is CASRQNRVGMNTEAFF. The CDR3 DNA reads TGTGCCAGCAGACAAAACAGGGTTGGGATGAACACTGAAGCTTTCTTT.

V and J are TRBV29-1 and TRBJ1-4; D gene unclear. This CDR3 comprises 11 residues. CDR1 is SQVTM, CDR2 ANQGSEA, per germline. The V end was cut by 4 bases, the J end by 13 bases, with 13 bases between. The CDR3 nucleotides read TGCAGCGTTGTTAGGAACTCTAGACTGTTTTTT. It translates to CSVVRNSRLFF.

DNA for the CDR3: TGTGCCAGTAGTATAGACACGCAGAACGAGCAGTACTTC. Translating gives CASSIDTQNEQYF. V and J are TRBV19 and TRBJ2-7, with D unresolved. Germline lookup yields CDR1 LNHDA and CDR2 SQIVND (reference sequence). This CDR3 contains 13 residues. V lost 0 bases and J 5 bases, leaving 8 bases between the germline ends.

CDR3 DNA: TGTGCCAGCAGTTTGCCCCAGAGAGGGAATGAGCAGTTCTTC. Amino acids: CASSLPQRGNEQFF. The chain has TRBV28 and TRBJ2-1; TRBD2 is a possible D gene (5 bases). V lost 3 bases and J lost 7, with 13 bases in between. The CDR3 runs to 14 residues. Germline lookup yields CDR1 MDHEN and CDR2 SYDVKM. The complete variable domain, with remaining parts taken from reference TRBV28 and TRBJ2-1, reads DVKVTQSSRYLVKRTGEKVFLECVQDMDHENMFWYRQDPGLGLRLIYFSYDVKMKEKGDIPEGYSVSREKKERFSLILESASTNQTSMYLCASSLPQRGNEQFFGPGTRLTVL.

The V call is TRBV4-2, the J call TRBJ2-3; possible D gene TRBD2, 6 bases. Trimming shortened V by 0 bases and J by 2 bases, and 12 bases separated the two germline ends. Germline values: CDR1 LGHNA, CDR2 YNFKEQ. The CDR3 totals 16 residues. The CDR3: CASSQDTAGDTDTQYF. The DNA of the CDR3 is TGTGCCAGCAGCCAAGATACAGCGGGTGACACAGATACGCAGTATTTT.

In its sample, this clone was seen a few times. The chain carries TRBV5-6 and TRBJ2-7; D gene ambiguous. Trimming left V 4 bases short and J 2 bases short, with 13 bases between. CDR3 length: 14 residues. CDR1 is SGHDT, CDR2 YYEEEE, per germline. CDR3 sequence: CASSPPLSAYEQYF. The CDR3 region has the DNA TGTGCCAGCAGCCCTCCCTTGTCGGCCTACGAGCAGTACTTC.

V gene TRBV11-2 combines with J gene TRBJ2-7, with D perhaps TRBD2 (6 bases). Trimming cost V 5 bases and J 2 bases, with 16 bases left between them. Germline V lookup: CDR1 SGHAT, CDR2 FQNNGV. The length of the CDR3 is 15 residues. The CDR3 DNA follows: TGTGCCAGCAGCCCCGCGGCAGGGAGGACCTACGAGCAGTACTTC. Translating gives CASSPAAGRTYEQYF.

This clone has only one observation. The chain has TRBV28 and TRBJ2-1, with D maybe TRBD2 (5 bases). Germline assignment: CDR1 MDHEN and CDR2 SYDVKM. Trimming took 4 bases from V and 7 from J, leaving 14 bases between them. The CDR3 sequence is 14 residues long. CDR3 loop: CASSSPGGSNEQFF. CDR3 in DNA: TGTGCCAGCAGTTCCCCTGGAGGTTCGAATGAGCAGTTCTTC.

The rearrangement uses TRBV11-1 and TRBJ1-1; 7 positions agree with TRBD1. This CDR3 has 15 amino acids. V lost 5 bases and J lost 2; bases outside the gene matches: 8. CDR1 and CDR2 from the germline V gene are SGHAT and FQDESV (reference sequence). CDR3 in amino acids: CASSPTTGLNTEAFF. The DNA for the CDR3 is TGTGCCAGCAGCCCTACGACAGGGTTAAACACTGAAGCTTTCTTT.

The genes are TRBV7-8 and TRBJ1-1; D gene ambiguous. Germline V CDR1 and CDR2: SGHVS, FQNEAQ. CDR3 length equals 13 residues. Trimming took off 3 bases at V and 4 bases at J, with 9 bases between the two ends. The DNA of the CDR3 is TGTGCCAGCAGCTTGGAGGTTGGCACTGAAGCTTTCTTT. Its protein product is CASSLEVGTEAFF.

This chain connects TRBV6-1 to TRBJ1-5; possibly TRBD1 for D (5 bases). This CDR3 region has 16 residues. Trimming removed 4 bases at V and 0 bases at J, with 13 bases between. Germline CDR1 reads MNHNS; CDR2 reads SASEGT. CDR3 sequence: CASSGGVGDSNQPQHF. CDR3 DNA: TGTGCCAGCAGTGGTGGGGTAGGGGATAGCAATCAGCCCCAGCATTTT.

This chain links TRBV7-2 with TRBJ2-3; 8 nucleotides agree with TRBD1. The CDR3 is made up of 17 amino acids. Trimming at V came to 5 bases and at J to 4 bases, leaving 14 bases not matched to a gene. CDR1 and CDR2 (germline): SGHTA, FQGNSA. The CDR3, as DNA: TGTGCCAGCAGCCGACCCAGGGGGCGTGATTTGGCAGATACGCAGTATTTT. The encoded protein is CASSRPRGRDLADTQYF.

The rearrangement joins TRBV28 to TRBJ1-1; perhaps TRBD1 as D (6 bases). Looked up from germline, CDR1 is MDHEN and CDR2 is SYDVKM. The ends were cut back, 6 bases at V and 2 bases at J, with 13 bases in the middle. The CDR3 runs 14 residues. The CDR3 sequence is CASRLRGVNTEAFF. In DNA, the CDR3 is TGTGCCAGCAGGCTCAGGGGAGTTAACACTGAAGCTTTCTTT. Supplemented by reference TRBV28 and TRBJ1-1, the full variable domain reads DVKVTQSSRYLVKRTGEKVFLECVQDMDHENMFWYRQDPGLGLRLIYFSYDVKMKEKGDIPEGYSVSREKKERFSLILESASTNQTSMYLCASRLRGVNTEAFFGQGTRLTVV.

The J gene is TRBJ2-3, the V gene TRBV11-2; 11 bases are shared with TRBD1. The CDR3 spans 18 residues. With V trimmed by 1 base and J by 6 bases, 12 bases remained unmatched. CDR1 and CDR2 (germline): SGHAT, FQNNGV. In DNA form, the CDR3 reads TGTGCCAGCAGCTTAGTGGTAGTCGGGACAGGGGGAACTGATACGCAGTATTTT. Its protein product is CASSLVVVGTGGTDTQYF.

V gene TRBV30 combines with J gene TRBJ1-2; a possible D gene is TRBD1 (6 bases). This CDR3 is built from 13 residues. Germline CDR1 GTSNPN, CDR2 SVGIG (reference sequence). Deletions cut 4 bases from V and 5 bases from J, with 14 bases between. CDR3 bases: TGTGCCTGGACCCGAGGGGGTTTTTATGGCTACACCTTC. This translates into CAWTRGGFYGYTF.

In its sample, this clone was seen once. The chain combines TRBV18 with TRBJ2-7; TRBD1 might be the D (6 bases). Trimming removed 3 bases from V and 12 bases from J, with 15 bases in between. CDR1 is KGHSH and CDR2 is LQKENI in the germline V gene. This CDR3 has 12 amino acids. This CDR3 is CASSPARGGPYF. DNA of the CDR3: TGTGCCAGCTCACCCGCGCGTGGGGGCCCGTACTTC.

The chain uses TRBV7-9 and TRBJ2-2, with 11 nucleotides matching TRBD1. This CDR3 region has 16 residues. Germline loops: CDR1 SEHNR, CDR2 FQNEAQ (reference sequence). V lost 5 bases and J lost 2; bases outside the gene matches: 4. The CDR3 sequence: CASSTRTGGNTGELFF. The CDR3 DNA reads TGTGCCAGCAGCACCAGGACAGGGGGCAACACCGGGGAGCTGTTTTTT.

This sequence joins TRBV9 and TRBJ2-7; 14 bases are shared with TRBD2. Germline CDR1 is SGDLS and CDR2 is YYNGEE. J was trimmed by 0 bases and V by 1 base; bases with no gene match: 6. This CDR3 contains 18 residues. CDR3 residues: CASSVSPGLAGASYEQYF. CDR3 coding DNA: TGTGCCAGCAGCGTAAGTCCGGGACTAGCGGGGGCCTCCTACGAGCAGTACTTC.

The gene calls are TRBV28 and TRBJ1-2; D perhaps matches TRBD1 (6 bases). Trimming took off 7 bases at V and 3 bases at J, with 12 bases between the two ends. This CDR3 has 13 residues. Germline values: CDR1 MDHEN, CDR2 SYDVKM. DNA of the CDR3: TGTGCCAGCATGGGGGCAATGGACTATGGCTACACCTTC. Protein sequence: CASMGAMDYGYTF.

The rearrangement links TRBV6-1 to TRBJ2-3; no clear D. The CDR3 is made up of 13 amino acids. V was cut by 7 bases and J by 2 bases, with 10 bases left in between. CDR1 and CDR2 (germline): MNHNS, SASEGT. CDR3 amino acids: CASIETLTDTQYF. DNA of the CDR3: TGTGCCAGCATAGAAACTCTCACAGATACGCAGTATTTT.

The chain joins TRBV29-1 to TRBJ1-1; no definite D call. V shed 4 bases and J shed 0 bases, with 9 bases lying between them. Per the germline V gene, CDR1 is SQVTM and CDR2 is ANQGSEA. The CDR3 runs to 13 residues. The CDR3 nucleotides are TGCAGCGTTGGGAACAGTTTGAACACTGAAGCTTTCTTT. Protein sequence: CSVGNSLNTEAFF.

The chain links TRBV2 to TRBJ2-5; 7 bases are a match to TRBD1. CDR3 length equals 14 residues. V shed 4 bases, J shed 2 bases, and the junction held 4 bases outside the gene matches. The germline gives CDR1 SNHLY, CDR2 FYNNEI. The CDR3 bases are TGTGCCAGCAGTGTGGGCAGGGGGCAAGAGACCCAGTACTTC. It encodes CASSVGRGQETQYF.

This chain connects TRBV6-1 to TRBJ1-4; D is perhaps TRBD1 (5 bases). The V gene's germline CDR1 is MNHNS and CDR2 SASEGT. CDR3 length: 14 residues. The V and J ends lost 5 bases and 8 bases respectively, with 15 bases between them. CDR3 protein: CASSSSGGYEKLFF. The CDR3 bases are TGTGCCAGCAGTTCCAGCGGGGGATACGAAAAACTGTTTTTT.

The CDR3 DNA reads TGCGCCAGCAGTCGGGACAGGGGCAATTCACCCCTCCACTTT. Protein product: CASSRDRGNSPLHF. The rearrangement uses TRBV4-1 and TRBJ1-6; 10 bases fit TRBD1. With V trimmed by 6 bases and J by 7 bases, 3 bases remained unmatched. The germline CDR1 and CDR2 sequences are MGHRA and YSYEKL. This CDR3 region has 14 residues.